The rows below give T cell receptor beta chains drawn from one sample of a study of control samples from healthy donors and cancer patients. Assay used: immunoSEQ multiplex PCR; TCRdb lists only in-frame clones, some missing. The sample yields about 79,000 clones, approximately 93% seen once. The material sequenced was PBMCs. Receptor source: a woman aged 40 to 49 with lung cancer. Each CDR3 is given with its conserved first and last residue. The D gene is left open where the match is weak. Clone size is shown for a subset of rows, as once, few, many or a class of expanded clone.

>TRBV5-4|-|TRBD2|TRBJ2-5
TGTGCCAGCAGCGCGGGCAGCGGGGGGCCTGAAGAGACCCAGTACTTC
CASSAGSGGPEETQYF
>TRBV5-4|once|-|TRBJ2-2
TGTGCCAGCAGCATGGCGGGGAACGGGGAGCTGTTTTTT
CASSMAGNGELFF
>TRBV19|-|-|TRBJ2-2
TGTGCCAGTAGTATAGCTTACAGATTGAACACCGGGGAGCTGTTTTTT
CASSIAYRLNTGELFF
>TRBV19|-|-|TRBJ2-6
TGTGCCAGTAGTATAAAGAGTTCTGGGGCCAACGTCCTGACTTTC
CASSIKSSGANVLTF
>TRBV30|-|-|TRBJ1-1
TGTGCCTGGAGTAGGCCCAGCAAGTGGGACACTGAAGCTTTCTTT
CAWSRPSKWDTEAFF
>TRBV6-2/TRBV6-3|medium-sized|-|TRBJ2-7
TGTGCCAGCAGTTACAATTGGCAGGGAGTGCAGTACTTC
CASSYNWQGVQYF
>TRBV9|-|-|TRBJ1-1
TGTGCCAGCAGCGTAGCTCCCGGGTCATTGAACACTGAAGCTTTCTTT
CASSVAPGSLNTEAFF
>TRBV28|-|-|TRBJ1-3
TGTGCCAGCAGTTTAGGTCCCTCTGGAAACACCATATATTTT
CASSLGPSGNTIYF
>TRBV30|-|-|TRBJ2-1
TGTGCCTGGAGTGTACACACCTACAATGAGCAGTTCTTC
CAWSVHTYNEQFF
>TRBV28|-|-|TRBJ2-1
TGTGCCAGCAGTCCCCCCCTCTCGAGGAGACATGGTATTCATGAGCAGTTCTTC
CASSPPLSRRHGIHEQFF
>TRBV7-9|-|-|TRBJ2-7
TGTGCCAGCAGCGCCTACGTCGAGCAGTACTTC
CASSAYVEQYF
>TRBV18|-|-|TRBJ1-1
TGTGCCAGCTCACCCGGGAACCACGACACTGAAGCTTTCTTT
CASSPGNHDTEAFF
>TRBV6-1|-|-|TRBJ1-5
TGTGCCAGCAGTGAAGCGGGGGGCCCCAATCAGCCCCAGCATTTT
CASSEAGGPNQPQHF
>TRBV11-2|-|-|TRBJ2-5
TGTGCCAGCAGCTTAGTGGGGGGCGGTCCCCCTAAAGAGACCCAGTACTTC
CASSLVGGGPPKETQYF
>TRBV19|-|TRBD1|TRBJ2-2
TGTGCCAGTCTTGGGGGACAGACGAACACCGGGGAGCTGTTTTTT
CASLGGQTNTGELFF
>TRBV5-1|few|TRBD1|TRBJ1-4
TGCGCCAGCAGTTTTCAGACAGGGGTGTATGAAAAACTGTTTTTT
CASSFQTGVYEKLFF
>TRBV11-2|-|TRBD1|TRBJ1-5
TGTGCCAGCAGCCCCCTAGACAGGGAAGGGCAGCCCCAGCATTTT
CASSPLDREGQPQHF
>TRBV7-9|-|-|TRBJ1-2
TGTGCCAGCAGCTTAGCGGGCGAGTATGGCTACACCTTC
CASSLAGEYGYTF
>TRBV5-6|-|-|TRBJ2-6
TGTGCCAGCAGCTTGGGGTCCCGCCGAGACTCTGGGGCCAACGTCCTGACTTTC
CASSLGSRRDSGANVLTF
>TRBV11-1|-|-|TRBJ1-4
TGTGCCAGCAGCGGCGGGACCGGTAATGAAAAACTGTTTTTT
CASSGGTGNEKLFF
>TRBV7-2|-|-|TRBJ1-1
TGTGCCAGCAGCATCGTGATGAACACTGAAGCTTTCTTT
CASSIVMNTEAFF
>TRBV6-5|-|-|TRBJ1-2
TGTGCCAGCAGTTCGGACCGTGTCGGCTACACCTTC
CASSSDRVGYTF
>TRBV19|-|-|TRBJ1-4
TGTGCCAGTAACCAGTTTAATGAAAAACTGTTTTTT
CASNQFNEKLFF
>TRBV5-8|-|-|TRBJ1-2
TGTGCCAGCAGCCGGAGGAGCGGGGGGAGATATGGCTACACCTTC
CASSRRSGGRYGYTF
>TRBV5-5|-|-|TRBJ2-7
TGTGCCAGCATCAACACAGGGCTCGACTACGAGCAGTACTTC
CASINTGLDYEQYF
>TRBV28|-|-|TRBJ1-5
TGTGCCAGCAGTTTCGTCATTCTCAGGAATAATCAGCCCCAGCATTTT
CASSFVILRNNQPQHF
>TRBV9|-|-|TRBJ2-3
TGTGCCAGCAGCGTAGTTGCGACAGGCACAGATACGCAGTATTTT
CASSVVATGTDTQYF
>TRBV3-1/TRBV3-2|-|-|TRBJ1-3
TGTGCCAGCAGCCTCGCCAGTGGAACTGGAAACACCATATATTTT
CASSLASGTGNTIYF
>TRBV3-1/TRBV3-2|-|-|TRBJ2-7
TGTGCCAGCACCTCAGGGCCCGAGCAGTACTTC
CASTSGPEQYF
>TRBV4-1|-|-|TRBJ1-6
TGCGCCAGCAGCCTGACGATAAAGGGGGGAAGGTATAATTCACCCCTCCACTTT
CASSLTIKGGRYNSPLHF
>TRBV18|-|TRBD1|TRBJ2-1
TGTGCCAGCTCACCAAGACAGGGGGATGAGCAGTTCTTC
CASSPRQGDEQFF
>TRBV7-9|-|-|TRBJ1-2
TGTGCAAGCGTTTGGGCAGGGGAGGCCTATGGCTACACCTTC
CASVWAGEAYGYTF